Below are 19 T cell receptor beta chains sequenced from a single sample in a study of CD8 T cells in Susac syndrome. RNA amounts of roughly 0.45 to 1 ug underwent reverse transcription with random hexamers. TCRdb reprocessed the immunoSEQ multiplex PCR reads via MiXCR and lists one record per CDR3 protein. The sample carries around 77,000 distinct CDR3 sequences, 96% recorded once. Sequencing input: CD4+ T cells from PBMCs. These receptors were taken from a human donor with multiple sclerosis.

V usage is TRBV20-1 and J usage is TRBJ1-1; unclear D gene. The germline V and J ends were trimmed by 5 bases and 0 bases, with 7 bases remaining between them. Looked up from germline, CDR1 is DFQATT and CDR2 is SNEGSKA (reference sequence). The CDR3 length is 12 residues. The CDR3, as DNA: TGCAGTGCTGAGACAATGAACACTGAAGCTTTCTTT. This gives the protein CSAETMNTEAFF.

The rearrangement links TRBV12-3 or TRBV12-4 to TRBJ1-5; TRBD1 might be the D (5 bases). The CDR3 loop spans 16 amino acids. V dropped 8 bases and J dropped 7 bases, with 24 bases sitting between them. The chain's CDR3 is CASQLSGWGLQQPQHF. In DNA, the CDR3 is TGTGCCAGCCAGCTTTCTGGGTGGGGCTTACAACAGCCCCAGCATTTT.

This chain uses TRBV7-2 with TRBJ2-1, with unresolved D. The CDR3 extends over 14 amino acids. Germline V CDR1 and CDR2: SGHTA, FQGNSA. V lost 8 bases and J lost 7, with 18 bases in between. CDR3 DNA sequence: TGTGCCAGCTCCATGCGGCTCCCTAGTAATGAGCAGTTCTTC. Protein: CASSMRLPSNEQFF. The full variable domain, rest sourced from reference TRBV7-2 and TRBJ2-1, is GAGVSQSPSNKVTEKGKDVELRCDPISGHTALYWYRQSLGQGLEFLIYFQGNSAPDKSGLPSDRFSAERTGGSVSTLTIQRTQQEDSAVYLCASSMRLPSNEQFFGPGTRLTVL.

The chain joins TRBV10-3 to TRBJ2-1, with D maybe TRBD1 (6 bases). Germline loops: CDR1 ENHRY, CDR2 SYGVKD. Trimming pared 4 bases from V and 3 bases from J, leaving 7 bases between. The CDR3 has 13 residues. The CDR3 sequence: CAISGTDYNEQFF. CDR3 sequence (DNA): TGTGCCATCAGTGGGACAGACTACAATGAGCAGTTCTTC.

This rearrangement joins TRBV12-3 or TRBV12-4 to TRBJ2-6; perhaps TRBD1 as D (5 bases). The CDR3 is 16 residues long. Trimming left V 7 bases short and J 0 bases short, with 13 bases between. In DNA, the CDR3 is TGTGCCAGCACGGGCAGGGTTCTCTCTGGGGCCAACGTCCTGACTTTC. This gives the protein CASTGRVLSGANVLTF.

The chain recombines TRBV3-1 with TRBJ1-5; D uncertain. Germline values: CDR1 LGHDT, CDR2 YNNKEL (reference sequence). With 1 base removed from V and 8 bases from J, the gap between germline ends came to 9 bases. CDR3 length equals 13 residues. The CDR3 DNA is TGTGCCAGCAGCCAAGGGGCCCTGAAGCCCCAGCATTTT. This gives the protein CASSQGALKPQHF.

The chain combines TRBV11-1 with TRBJ2-1; 7 bases match TRBD1. After removal of 5 bases from V and 4 bases from J, the junction contained 8 bases not matched to a gene. Germline V gene lookup returns CDR1 SGHAT and CDR2 FQDESV (reference sequence). This CDR3 has 15 amino acids. DNA of the CDR3: TGTGCCAGCAGCAAAGATGGGGACAGTTACAATGAGCAGTTCTTC. Residues: CASSKDGDSYNEQFF.

This sequence joins TRBV29-1 and TRBJ2-5; 9 nucleotides match TRBD2. Germline loops: CDR1 SQVTM, CDR2 ANQGSEA. After removal of 3 bases from V and 5 bases from J, the junction contained 4 bases not matched to a gene. The CDR3 spans 13 residues. The CDR3 spells CSVDESGGETQYF. In DNA form, the CDR3 reads TGCAGCGTTGATGAGAGCGGGGGGGAGACCCAGTACTTC.

The genes are TRBV15 and TRBJ1-6; maybe TRBD1 (6 bases). V lost 3 bases, J lost 6 bases, and 12 bases lay in between. CDR1 is LNHNV and CDR2 is YYDKDF in the germline V gene (reference sequence). There are 15 residues in the CDR3. The CDR3 region is CATSREQGFNSPLHF. In DNA, the CDR3 is TGTGCCACCAGCAGGGAACAGGGTTTTAATTCACCCCTCCACTTT.

The CDR3 nucleotides are TGTGCCAGCAGTGAATATCCTCGAGACTCACCCCTCCACTTT. Amino acid sequence: CASSEYPRDSPLHF. This sequence joins TRBV25-1 and TRBJ1-6; D ambiguous. Germline CDR1 reads MGHDK; CDR2 reads SYGVNS. This CDR3 region has 14 residues. V was trimmed by 0 bases and J by 10 bases, leaving 10 bases between them. Full variable domain (missing parts from reference TRBV25-1 and TRBJ1-6): EADIYQTPRYLVIGTGKKITLECSQTMGHDKMYWYQQDPGMELHLIHYSYGVNSTEKGDLSSESTVSRIRTEHFPLTLESARPSHTSQYLCASSEYPRDSPLHFGNGTRLTVT.

J is TRBJ1-6 and V is TRBV7-2; 7 bases agree with TRBD1. Per the germline V gene, CDR1 is SGHTA and CDR2 is FQGNSA. CDR3 length: 16 residues. V lost 5 bases, J lost 4 bases, and 8 bases stayed unmatched. CDR3 protein: CASSTGRGQYNSPLHF. DNA for the CDR3: TGTGCCAGCAGCACTGGGAGGGGGCAGTATAATTCACCCCTCCACTTT.

This chain joins TRBV29-1 and TRBJ1-2; unclear D gene. The V and J ends lost 3 bases and 0 bases respectively, with 11 bases between them. CDR1 and CDR2 (germline): SQVTM, ANQGSEA. The CDR3 is 14 residues long. In DNA form, the CDR3 reads TGCAGCGTTGACTTAGCGGGAACTAACTATGGCTACACCTTC. Translation gives CSVDLAGTNYGYTF.

The chain is built from TRBV6-2 or TRBV6-3 and TRBJ1-4; D not resolved. This CDR3 contains 15 residues. Trimming shortened V by 5 bases and J by 1 base, and 11 bases separated the two germline ends. Germline CDR1 and CDR2: MNHEY and SVGEGT. CDR3 sequence reads: CASSPRRKTNEKLFF. As DNA, the CDR3 is TGTGCCAGCAGTCCCCGACGGAAAACTAATGAAAAACTGTTTTTT.

This chain joins TRBV2 and TRBJ2-7; weak D call: TRBD1 (6 bases). V lost 0 bases to trimming and J lost 6 bases, with 15 bases between them. Germline-derived CDR1 and CDR2 are SNHLY and FYNNEI. This CDR3 is 15 amino acids long. CDR3 nucleotides: TGTGCCAGCAGTGAAGCAAATTACAGGGTTCGCGAGCAGTACTTC. It codes for CASSEANYRVREQYF. The full variable domain, with the rest looked up from reference TRBV2 and TRBJ2-7, is EPEVTQTPSHQVTQMGQEVILRCVPISNHLYFYWYRQILGQKVEFLVSFYNNEISEKSEIFDDQFSVERPDGSNFTLKIRSTKLEDSAMYFCASSEANYRVREQYFGPGTRLTVT.

About this clonotype itself: A read error may account for a junction end that differs from germline. The chain has TRBV6-1 and TRBJ2-7; either TRBD1 or TRBD2 may fit D (6 bases each). Germline V gives CDR1 MNHNS, CDR2 SASEGT. The CDR3 covers 15 residues. DNA of the CDR3: TGTGCCAGCAGCGAAGGAGGGACATTGTCCTACGAGCAGTACTTC. It is translated as CASSEGGTLSYEQYF.

This chain joins TRBV28 and TRBJ1-3; no definite D call. Germline V CDR1 and CDR2: MDHEN, SYDVKM. Trimming left V 3 bases short and J 3 bases short, with 9 bases between. The length of the CDR3 is 14 residues. CDR3 protein: CASSLTMDGNTIYF. In nucleotides, the CDR3 is TGTGCCAGCAGTTTGACGATGGATGGAAACACCATATATTTT.

This chain links TRBV9 with TRBJ2-2; D call uncertain. Germline V gene lookup returns CDR1 SGDLS and CDR2 YYNGEE. V lost 2 bases to trimming and J lost 7 bases, with 9 bases between them. The CDR3 sequence is 13 residues long. This CDR3 reads CASSVLGGGELFF. CDR3 coding DNA: TGTGCCAGCAGCGTTCTGGGCGGCGGGGAGCTGTTTTTT.

The rearrangement joins TRBV12-3 or TRBV12-4 to TRBJ1-5, with no clear D. The CDR3 loop spans 12 amino acids. Trimming shortened V by 8 bases and J by 3 bases, and 8 bases separated the two germline ends. CDR3: CASGRDNQPQHF. CDR3 nucleotide sequence: TGTGCCAGCGGGAGGGACAATCAGCCCCAGCATTTT.

This chain uses TRBV7-6 with TRBJ1-5; D is ambiguous. V was trimmed by 4 bases and J by 1 base, leaving 17 bases between them. Germline V gives CDR1 SGHVS, CDR2 FNYEAQ. The CDR3 is 17 residues long. CDR3 in DNA: TGTGCCAGCAGCTCATCTACGGGGTTTATGAGCAATCAGCCCCAGCATTTT. Protein sequence: CASSSSTGFMSNQPQHF.